The TCR beta chain described here comes from a study of response to subunit inactivated influenza vaccine. Study-level results: T cells newly recruited by each seasonal influenza vaccination are few, the authors suggested.

Using its own MiXCR run on the RT-PCR reads, TCRdb lists one record per CDR3 protein. The sample holds hundreds of thousands of distinct CDR3 sequences, 10% to 11% seen once. Points on this clonotype: Its antigen remains unidentified.

CDR3 length: 15 residues. V was pared by 1 base and J by 4 bases, with 7 bases of the junction left unmatched. CDR1 is DFQATT and CDR2 is SNEGSKA in the germline V gene (reference sequence). Sequenced material: PBMCs from blood, taken roughly 46 days after vaccination. This receptor was taken from a man in his fifties who received an inactivated influenza vaccine. The chain recombines TRBV20-1 with TRBJ2-1, with 7 bases lining up with TRBD1. The CDR3 reads CSARGDSKGYNEQFF. Written as DNA, the CDR3 is TGCAGTGCTAGAGGGGACAGCAAGGGGTACAATGAGCAGTTCTTC.